Following are 26 T cell receptor beta chains from one sample sequenced in a study of blood T cells in healthy people across ages. With a J-beta primer mix and a sample-barcoded 5' primer, a second PCR ran roughly 6 to 11 cycles. MiXCR, run by TCRdb on the 5' RACE reads, gives a single entry per CDR3 protein. The table records approximately 1.5 million distinct CDR3 sequences, almost 35% of them present only once. The sequenced sample was blood. These receptors came from a woman in her 30s in good health.

The chain carries TRBV12-3 or TRBV12-4 and TRBJ2-2; unclear D gene. The CDR3 length is 13 residues. The V end lost 2 bases, the J end lost 1 base, and 2 bases lay between the germline ends. CDR3 sequence reads: CASSLMNTGELFF. CDR3 sequence (DNA): TGTGCCAGCAGTTTAATGAACACCGGGGAGCTGTTTTTT.

J is TRBJ1-5 and V is TRBV20-1; no clear D gene. Per germline, CDR1 DFQATT and CDR2 SNEGSKA (reference sequence). This CDR3 has 13 amino acids. Trimming cost V 1 base and J 4 bases, with 8 bases left between them. The CDR3, as DNA: TGCAGTGCTAGAGCCATGGGTAATCAGCCCCAGCATTTT. Protein product: CSARAMGNQPQHF.

This clonotype has more than one count but fewer than ten. The V call is TRBV20-1, the J call TRBJ2-5, with D unresolved. V shed 6 bases and J shed 9 bases, with 23 bases lying between them. This CDR3 spans 14 amino acids. Germline CDR1 and CDR2: DFQATT and SNEGSKA (reference sequence). CDR3 in DNA: TGCAGTGCAGCGAAGGCAGGCGTCCAATGGGCCCAGTACTTC. Encoded protein: CSAAKAGVQWAQYF.

The chain combines TRBV6-6 with TRBJ2-3, with 8 positions matching TRBD1. Looked up from germline, CDR1 is MNHNY and CDR2 is SVGAGI (reference sequence). The CDR3 length is 15 residues. V dropped 6 bases and J dropped 5; count of bases not matched to a gene: 10. CDR3 protein: CASRRDRGPRDTQYF. The CDR3 coding sequence is TGTGCCAGCAGACGCGACAGGGGCCCCAGAGATACGCAGTATTTT.

The CDR3 is CASRMGAGGGETQYF. In DNA, the CDR3 is TGTGCCAGCAGGATGGGCGCAGGGGGTGGGGAGACCCAGTACTTC. The gene calls are TRBV6-5 and TRBJ2-5; TRBD1 agrees at 7 bases. The CDR3 is 15 amino acids. Trimming cost V 6 bases and J 5 bases; bases outside gene matches: 12. Germline V gene data show CDR1 as MNHEY and CDR2 as SVGAGI.

The genes are TRBV5-6 and TRBJ1-2; D not resolved. The CDR3 sequence is 14 residues long. V gave up 4 bases and J gave up 6 bases, with 16 bases separating them. Germline V CDR1 and CDR2: SGHDT, YYEEEE. This CDR3 reads CASSPTYPGDGYTF. For the CDR3, the DNA is TGTGCCAGCAGCCCTACGTACCCGGGAGATGGCTACACCTTC.

The chain has TRBV3-1 and TRBJ2-1; D possibly corresponds to TRBD1 (5 bases). Germline V gene sequence: CDR1 LGHDT, CDR2 YNNKEL (reference sequence). The CDR3 spans 15 residues. Trimming took off 0 bases at V and 4 bases at J, with 10 bases between the two ends. CDR3 sequence: CASSQEGAFYNEQFF. CDR3 in DNA: TGTGCCAGCAGCCAAGAAGGGGCATTTTACAATGAGCAGTTCTTC.

Worth noting for this clonotype: Being one base from a much bigger clone, this may be a read error. The chain uses TRBV6-6 and TRBJ2-5, with 9 bases identical to TRBD2. V dropped 0 bases and J dropped 0; count of bases not matched to a gene: 5. The CDR3 spans 17 residues. Germline-derived CDR1 and CDR2 are MNHNY and SVGAGI (reference sequence). CDR3 sequence: CASSYSMAGGYQETQYF. Written as DNA, the CDR3 is TGTGCCAGCAGTTACTCGATGGCGGGAGGGTACCAAGAGACCCAGTACTTC.

Regarding this clonotype: A much larger clone differs from this one at a single base, so this may be a read error. This chain links TRBV29-1 with TRBJ2-7, with 11 bases aligning to TRBD2. The CDR3 runs 13 residues. Losses at the gene ends were 3 bases for V and 12 bases for J; bases not matched to a gene: 10. Germline CDR1 reads SQVTM; CDR2 reads ANQGSEA. Here the CDR3 DNA reads TGCAGCGTTGAGGGACTAGCGGAAGAGACCCGGTACTTC. The encoded protein is CSVEGLAEETRYF.

The chain has TRBV27 and TRBJ2-7, with D tentatively TRBD2 (5 bases). CDR1 is MNHEY, CDR2 SMNVEV, per germline (reference sequence). V dropped 5 bases and J dropped 0 bases, with 20 bases sitting between them. CDR3 length: 17 residues. CDR3 nucleotide sequence: TGTGCCAGCAGTCCCACCGAGGCACGAGGGAGCTCCTACGAGCAGTACTTC. Amino acids: CASSPTEARGSSYEQYF.

The rearrangement uses TRBV4-1 and TRBJ2-6; 11 bases line up with TRBD2. Germline CDR1 is MGHRA and CDR2 is YSYEKL. The CDR3 contains 19 residues. With V trimmed by 2 bases and J by 2 bases, 8 bases remained unmatched. The CDR3 is CASSQLVLAGVTGANVLTF. Written as DNA, the CDR3 is TGCGCCAGCAGCCAACTAGTACTAGCGGGGGTTACTGGGGCCAACGTCCTGACTTTC.

As for this clonotype: The junction shows a germline mismatch at one end, possibly a read error. The chain uses TRBV5-6 and TRBJ2-1, with a tentative D call TRBD1 (6 bases). The CDR3 totals 16 residues. CDR1 is SGHDT and CDR2 is YYEEEE in the germline V gene. This CDR3 reads CACSLSSGAIRNEQFF. DNA for the CDR3: TGTGCCTGCAGCTTGTCATCAGGGGCTATACGCAATGAGCAGTTCTTC.

On this clonotype itself: An end of the junction differs from the germline gene, which may be a read error. V gene TRBV27 combines with J gene TRBJ2-7; D is ambiguous. The CDR3 spans 16 residues. Germline CDR1 is MNHEY and CDR2 is SMNVEV (reference sequence). CDR3 amino acids: CASSPTRLPAAYERYF. For the CDR3, the DNA is TGTGCCAGCAGCCCTACCCGATTACCTGCTGCCTACGAGCGGTACTTC.

This chain uses TRBV11-2 with TRBJ2-5; TRBD2 agrees at 7 bases. The CDR3 is 15 amino acids. J gave up 5 bases and V 3 bases, and 9 bases lay outside the gene matches. The germline V gene encodes CDR1 SGHAT and CDR2 FQNNGV. The CDR3 DNA reads TGTGCCAGCAGCTTCAATGCGGGGGAGCAGGAGACCCAGTACTTC. Translated, it gives CASSFNAGEQETQYF.

This clonotype turned up a few times. The chain links TRBV7-9 to TRBJ2-5; D is unresolved. CDR1 is SEHNR, CDR2 FQNEAQ, per germline (reference sequence). V lost 2 bases and J 5 bases, leaving 12 bases between the germline ends. CDR3 length: 14 residues. This chain's CDR3 is CASSLRSRVETQYF. CDR3 coding DNA: TGTGCCAGCAGCTTAAGGAGCCGAGTTGAGACCCAGTACTTC.

A note on this clonotype: Mismatch with germline at one junction end may stem from a read error. The chain combines TRBV4-2 with TRBJ2-1; 10 nucleotides align to TRBD2. CDR3 size: 15 residues. Germline CDR1 is LGHNA and CDR2 is YNFKEQ. The CDR3 sequence is CVSGGGAKSYNEQFF. CDR3 coding DNA: TGTGTCAGCGGGGGGGGCGCCAAGTCCTACAATGAGCAGTTCTTC.

This clonotype was counted a single time. The V gene is TRBV20-1, the J gene TRBJ2-5; D perhaps matches TRBD1 (5 bases). The CDR3 covers 12 residues. Trimming took off 6 bases at V and 5 bases at J, with 13 bases between the two ends. Germline V CDR1 and CDR2: DFQATT, SNEGSKA (reference sequence). CDR3 sequence (DNA): TGCAGTGCGGCATCCGCAGGGGAGACCCAGTACTTC. Encoded protein: CSAASAGETQYF.

This chain joins TRBV20-1 and TRBJ1-1, with D maybe TRBD1 (6 bases). V shed 1 base and J shed 5 bases, with 14 bases lying between them. The CDR3 consists of 14 residues. CDR1 is DFQATT and CDR2 is SNEGSKA in the germline V gene (reference sequence). DNA for the CDR3: TGCAGTGCTAGAGGGTACAGGGTGGGTACTGAAGCTTTCTTT. This encodes CSARGYRVGTEAFF.

Worth noting for this clonotype: This clone may be a read error of a much larger clone one base away. The V and J genes are TRBV10-3 and TRBJ2-3, with D possibly called TRBD1 or TRBD2 (5 bases each). The CDR3 contains 12 residues. The germline gives CDR1 ENHRY, CDR2 SYGVKD. The CDR3 region is CAISDRGDAQYF. In DNA, the CDR3 is TGTGCCATCAGTGATAGGGGAGATGCGCAGTATTTT.

This clonotype appeared a few times. The rearrangement links TRBV7-9 to TRBJ1-5; unclear D gene. Germline CDR1 SEHNR, CDR2 FQNEAQ (reference sequence). Trimming cost V 4 bases and J 0 bases, with 16 bases left between them. This CDR3 spans 17 amino acids. This CDR3 is CASSSPFRAYSNQPQHF. As DNA, the CDR3 is TGTGCCAGCAGCTCCCCGTTTCGGGCCTATAGCAATCAGCCCCAGCATTTT.

This clonotype was seen a few times. The chain employs TRBV7-3 and TRBJ1-2, with D perhaps matching TRBD1 (6 bases). With 4 bases removed from V and 5 bases from J, the gap between germline ends came to 17 bases. The CDR3 covers 15 residues. Germline V lookup: CDR1 SGHTA, CDR2 FQGTGA. The CDR3 DNA sequence: TGTGCCAGCAGCTGGACGAACAGGGTGGAGTATGGCTACACCTTC. Protein product: CASSWTNRVEYGYTF.

The rearrangement links TRBV11-2 to TRBJ2-1; possibly TRBD2 for D (5 bases). Trimming removed 5 bases at V and 8 bases at J, with 19 bases between. Germline V gene sequence: CDR1 SGHAT, CDR2 FQNNGV. This CDR3 comprises 15 residues. The chain's CDR3 is CASSLSGLLVDEQFF. CDR3 sequence (DNA): TGTGCCAGCAGCCTCAGCGGCTTATTGGTCGATGAGCAGTTCTTC.

This clonotype was found many times. The chain uses TRBV15 and TRBJ2-7; 9 nucleotides line up with TRBD1. Germline V gene sequence: CDR1 LNHNV, CDR2 YYDKDF (reference sequence). The CDR3 sequence is 16 residues long. V trimming: 4 bases; J trimming: 3 bases; junction bases outside the gene matches: 10. The CDR3 loop is CATSNLPGQGDYEQYF. CDR3 in DNA: TGTGCCACCAGCAACCTTCCGGGACAGGGAGACTACGAGCAGTACTTC.

The rearrangement links TRBV12-3 or TRBV12-4 to TRBJ1-1; maybe TRBD1 (6 bases). V shed 5 bases and J shed 6 bases, with 10 bases lying between them. The length of the CDR3 is 12 residues. CDR3 sequence reads: CASSIQGSEAFF. As DNA, the CDR3 is TGTGCCAGCAGTATACAGGGTTCTGAAGCTTTCTTT.

The chain couples TRBV11-1 to TRBJ2-7; D not resolved. Trimming stripped 2 bases from V and 3 bases from J, with 8 bases between. CDR1 and CDR2 from the germline V gene are SGHAT and FQDESV (reference sequence). The CDR3 is made up of 13 amino acids. The CDR3 DNA is TGTGCCAGCAGCTTATCGAACGGCTACGAGCAGTACTTC. Its translation is CASSLSNGYEQYF.

The rearrangement joins TRBV21-1 to TRBJ1-5; TRBD1 reflects the table's D call only, with no check against the DNA. TRBV21-1 is annotated as a pseudogene. The length of the CDR3 is 16 residues. The CDR3 nucleotides are TGTGCCAGCAGCAAACCTAGGGGCATTGGCAATCAGCCCCAGCATTTT. This translates into CASSKPRGIGNQPQHF.